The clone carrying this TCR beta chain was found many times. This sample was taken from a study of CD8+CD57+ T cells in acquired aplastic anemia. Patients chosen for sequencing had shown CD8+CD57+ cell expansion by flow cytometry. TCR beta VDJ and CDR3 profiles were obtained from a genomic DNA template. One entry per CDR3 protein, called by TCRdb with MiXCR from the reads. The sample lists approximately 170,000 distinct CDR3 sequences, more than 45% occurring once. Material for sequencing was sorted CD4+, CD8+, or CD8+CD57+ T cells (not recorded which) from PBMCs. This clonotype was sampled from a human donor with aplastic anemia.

The CDR3 reads CASSQGTSGHYEQYF. Here the CDR3 DNA reads TGTGCCAGCAGCCAAGGGACTAGCGGACACTACGAGCAGTACTTC. The V gene is TRBV3-1, the J gene TRBJ2-7, with TRBD2 matching 10 bases. The CDR3 is 15 residues long. Trimming at V came to 1 base and at J to 3 bases, leaving 3 bases not matched to a gene. Germline CDR1 LGHDT, CDR2 YNNKEL (reference sequence).